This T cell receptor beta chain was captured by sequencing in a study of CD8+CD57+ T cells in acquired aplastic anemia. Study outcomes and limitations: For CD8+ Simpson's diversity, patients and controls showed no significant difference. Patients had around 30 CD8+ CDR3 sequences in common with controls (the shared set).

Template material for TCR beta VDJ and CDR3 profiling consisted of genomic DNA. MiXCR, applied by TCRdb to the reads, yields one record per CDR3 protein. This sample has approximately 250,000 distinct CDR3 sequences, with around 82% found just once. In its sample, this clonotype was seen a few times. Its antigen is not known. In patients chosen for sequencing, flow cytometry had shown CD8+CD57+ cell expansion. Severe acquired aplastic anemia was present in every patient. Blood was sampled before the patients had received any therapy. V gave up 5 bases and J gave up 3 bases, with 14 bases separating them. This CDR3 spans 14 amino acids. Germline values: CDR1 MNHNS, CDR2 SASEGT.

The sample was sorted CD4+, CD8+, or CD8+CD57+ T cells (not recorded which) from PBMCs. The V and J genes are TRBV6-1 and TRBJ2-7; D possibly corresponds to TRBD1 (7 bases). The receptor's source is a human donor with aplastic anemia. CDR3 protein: CASSFTGEDYEQYV. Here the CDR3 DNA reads TGTGCCAGCAGTTTCACAGGGGAGGACTACGAGCAGTACGTC.